This T cell receptor beta chain was identified during a study of spatial heterogeneity in lung cancer. At least ten counts were recorded for this clonotype. Stated time point: blood at routine non-recurrence follow-up after resection. TCRdb passed the 5' RACE reads through MiXCR, listing each CDR3 protein once. The sample comprises 35,000 to 45,000 distinct CDR3 sequences, more than 20% of which are singletons, and more than 7% rests with the top ten. CDR1 is SGHNT and CDR2 is YENEEA in the germline V gene. The CDR3 totals 14 residues. Trimming took 1 base from V and 7 from J, leaving 11 bases between them.

The rearrangement links TRBV11-3 to TRBJ2-1; either TRBD1 or TRBD2 may supply D (6 bases each). The receptor was isolated from a female donor with early-stage non-small cell lung cancer. The material sequenced was PBMCs, taken at follow-up. The CDR3 coding sequence is TGTGCCAGCAGCTTAGGGCAGGGGAGGAATGAGCAGTTCTTC. Protein sequence: CASSLGQGRNEQFF. Combining the CDR3 with reference TRBV11-3 and TRBJ2-1 gives the whole variable domain EAGVVQSPRYKIIEKKQPVAFWCNPISGHNTLYWYLQNLGQGPELLIRYENEEAVDDSQLPKDRFSAERLKGVDSTLKIQPAELGDSAVYLCASSLGQGRNEQFFGPGTRLTVL.